Listed here is a single T cell receptor (beta chain). No antigen is known for it. Per-nucleotide qualities are absent, and no much larger clonotype sits a single base away. The data originate from a study of blood T cell repertoires in COVID-19 (dated by TCRdb to between 2020 and 2021). General notes on the study: Collaborator samples came from the United States, Italy and Spain and covered acute and convalescent phases of COVID-19. Samples were obtained from the ongoing ImmuneRACE study (first 160 participants) and from about 1,300 subjects provided by 6 global collaborators. The material from the prospective study consisted of cDNA or gDNA derived from T cells, B-cell-depleted T cells, or PBMCs. Where available, HLA class I and class II types were taken from metadata supplied by the sample provider and were not determined by assay-based typing. A de-identified subject ID, COVID-19 status, age in years and sex were almost always included in the sample metadata. The dataset comprised deeply sampled blood TCRbeta repertoires from subjects exposed to, actively infected with, or recovered from COVID-19. The repertoires were made available in a free public database intended to serve as a resource for research on the immune response to SARS-CoV-2.

The CDR3 starts with the cysteine, ends with the phenylalanine, and has 17 residues. The kept DNA is CDR3 alone, 51 bases in frame from the first base. V loses 2 bases of germline sequence and J loses 6 bases, and the interval between the two ends is 20 bases. CDR1 and CDR2 are drawn from the germline V gene: KGHSH, LQKENI. The immunoSEQ Assay, a bias-controlled multiplex PCR, was used to amplify TCRbeta CDR3 regions from genomic DNA. In the paper's pipeline: The number of nucleated cells in each sample was estimated by amplification of reference gene primers within the assay. To quantify the absolute abundance of each unique TCRbeta CDR3 rearrangement, sequence reads were collapsed and filtered. For each sample, productive Simpson clonality was calculated as the square root of Simpson's diversity index over productive rearrangements. The table comes from immuneACCESS by way of TCRdb, which keeps in-frame sequences with V and J called. Part of the clones is missing from these tables; in studies checked, under half for an unresolved V gene and the rest for unknown reasons. V and J calls plus clone size are reproduced from that table; the DNA served to infer D and trimming. The sample profile shows 49,000 or so clones; 80% to 90% of them were found once. The biggest ten clones account for around 32% of the sample.

At one collaborating source in Seattle, patients were enrolled during active infection and were followed longitudinally through the course of disease. Collaborating institutions collected whole blood in K2EDTA tubes following their own protocols. For TCRbeta analysis, collaborators shipped samples as frozen whole blood, isolated PBMCs, or DNA extracted from either of those sample types. What the authors observed across the whole study: The quantity of clinical and demographic metadata differed by source and by participant and was supplied without curation.

The source is a woman over 75 with COVID-19, enrolled during active disease. The rearrangement joined TRBV18 to TRBJ1-5, with the identity of the D gene unclear. Input material: peripheral blood. The DNA sequence follows: TGTGCCAGCTCACCAAGGGCGGGCGGGATAGTAGGTCAGCCCCAGCATTTT. Its translation is CASSPRAGGIVGQPQHF.